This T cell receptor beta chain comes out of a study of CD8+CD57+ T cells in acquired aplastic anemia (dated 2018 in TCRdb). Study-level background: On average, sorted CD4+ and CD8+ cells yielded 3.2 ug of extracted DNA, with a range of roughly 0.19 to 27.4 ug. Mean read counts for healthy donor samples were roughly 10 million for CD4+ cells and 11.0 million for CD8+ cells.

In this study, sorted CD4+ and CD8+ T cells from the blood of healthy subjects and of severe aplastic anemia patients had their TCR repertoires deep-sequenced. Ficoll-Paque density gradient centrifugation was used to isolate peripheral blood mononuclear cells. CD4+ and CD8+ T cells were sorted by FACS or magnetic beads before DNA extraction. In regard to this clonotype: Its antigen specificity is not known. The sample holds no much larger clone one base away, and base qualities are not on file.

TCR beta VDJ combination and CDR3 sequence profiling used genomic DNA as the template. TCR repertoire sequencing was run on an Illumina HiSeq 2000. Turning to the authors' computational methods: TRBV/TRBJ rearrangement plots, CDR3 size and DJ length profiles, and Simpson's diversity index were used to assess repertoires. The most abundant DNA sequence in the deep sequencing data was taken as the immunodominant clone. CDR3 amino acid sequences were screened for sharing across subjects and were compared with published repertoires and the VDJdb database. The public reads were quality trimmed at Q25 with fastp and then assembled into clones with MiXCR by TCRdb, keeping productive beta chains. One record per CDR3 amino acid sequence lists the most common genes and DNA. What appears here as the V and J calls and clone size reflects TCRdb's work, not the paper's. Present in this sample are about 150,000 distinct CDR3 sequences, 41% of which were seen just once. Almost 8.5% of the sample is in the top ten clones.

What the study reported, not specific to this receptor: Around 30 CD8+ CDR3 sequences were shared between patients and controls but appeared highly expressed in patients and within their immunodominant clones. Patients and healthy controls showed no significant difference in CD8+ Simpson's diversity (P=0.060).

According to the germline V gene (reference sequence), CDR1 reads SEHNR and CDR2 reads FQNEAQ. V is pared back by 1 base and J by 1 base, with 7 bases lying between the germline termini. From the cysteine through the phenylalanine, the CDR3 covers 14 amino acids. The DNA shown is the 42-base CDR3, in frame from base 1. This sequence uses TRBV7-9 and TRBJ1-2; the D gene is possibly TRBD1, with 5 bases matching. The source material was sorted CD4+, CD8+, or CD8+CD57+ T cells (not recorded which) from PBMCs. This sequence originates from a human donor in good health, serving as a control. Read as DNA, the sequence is TGTGCCAGCAGCTTAGGACAGCTTAACTATGGCTACACCTTC. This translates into CASSLGQLNYGYTF.